This T cell receptor beta chain was recorded in a study of T-cell memory formation after mild COVID-19 (dated by TCRdb to 2020 to 2023). Context from the whole study: TCR sequence clusters from the two donors were found to be largely donor specific. In two donors, T-cell clones that expanded and contracted after mild COVID-19 were followed by sequencing TCRalpha and TCRbeta repertoires longitudinally. The cohort comprised two young, previously healthy adult volunteers, one female and one male.

Ficoll-Paque density gradient centrifugation was used to isolate PBMCs. The paper's findings and limits, for the study overall: Contracting CD4+ clones were located mainly in the CM and EM memory subsets, whereas CD8+ clones were found to be enriched in EMRA. SARS-CoV-2 specificity of the second-wave clones peaking on day 37 was not confirmed. Some responding clones were detected in pre-infection memory, which suggested that pre-existing cross-reactive memory T cells had joined the SARS-CoV-2 response. Balanced CD4/CD8 phenotypes were observed for clones contracting from day 15 to 85, whereas a bias towards CD4+ was observed for a second wave of clones expanding from day 15 to 37. The study covered only a couple of mild cases, and larger cohorts including severe cases with pre-infection samples were considered necessary.

The sequencer listed for this sample is Illumina NovaSeq 6000. cDNA libraries for TCRalpha and TCRbeta were prepared by 5'RACE using constant-segment primers, with sample barcodes and unique molecular identifiers added. RNA was extracted from every sample with Trizol reagent. The libraries were amplified in two PCR steps, and the second step added a second sample barcode and Illumina TruSeq adapters. Sequencing of the libraries was done on an Illumina NovaSeq, producing 2 x 150 bp paired-end reads. Processing in the source paper ran as follows. Demultiplexing of reads and collapsing into UMI-guided consensus sequences were performed with migec v1.2.7. Using mixcr v2.1.11, UMI consensuses were aligned to TRA and TRB V and J templates and then assembled into clonotypes. A clonotype was counted as expanded or contracted only if both edgeR and NoisET called the change significant, with noise models trained on biological replicates. For edgeR calls, the thresholds were a false discovery rate-adjusted p below 0.01 and a log2 fold-change of 1. PCA with hierarchical clustering of max-normalized trajectories of the 1000 most abundant clonotypes was used as exploratory dynamics analysis. Each responding clone was given a CD4 or CD8 phenotype based on the CD4+ and CD8+ repertoires, which had been sequenced separately. TCRdb handled the public reads itself, with Q25 trimming in fastp and clone calling in MiXCR, and kept productive beta chains. Each record represents a unique CDR3 protein, reported with the most common genes and DNA among its rows. The V and J calls and clone size are TCRdb's, not the authors'. The sample yields approximately 410,000 distinct CDR3 sequences; more than 20% were counted once. The ten largest clonotypes hold less than 15% of the sample.

Points on this clonotype: The antigen this receptor binds is unknown. No much larger clone is present one base from it, and per-base qualities are unavailable.

From the germline V gene, CDR1 is SGHVS and CDR2 is FQNEAQ. The CDR3 has 15 amino acids, counting the end cysteine and phenylalanine. Only the CDR3 region is kept as DNA, spanning 45 bases read in frame from base 1. V is pared back by 5 bases and J by 4 bases, with 15 bases lying between the germline termini. Rearrangement joined TRBV7-8 to TRBJ1-3, and possibly TRBD1, on 5 matching bases. This clonotype was obtained from an adult woman who had mild COVID-19 (a few samples of this study predate the infection). The sample titles of this study are shuffled in the database, so cell type and time point are left out; the donor was told from shared clones. The specimen was PBMCs or a T cell subset sorted from them (not recorded which). The CDR3 protein is CASSHPRERGNTIYF. Read as DNA, the sequence is TGTGCCAGCAGCCATCCCAGGGAGAGGGGAAACACCATATATTTT.